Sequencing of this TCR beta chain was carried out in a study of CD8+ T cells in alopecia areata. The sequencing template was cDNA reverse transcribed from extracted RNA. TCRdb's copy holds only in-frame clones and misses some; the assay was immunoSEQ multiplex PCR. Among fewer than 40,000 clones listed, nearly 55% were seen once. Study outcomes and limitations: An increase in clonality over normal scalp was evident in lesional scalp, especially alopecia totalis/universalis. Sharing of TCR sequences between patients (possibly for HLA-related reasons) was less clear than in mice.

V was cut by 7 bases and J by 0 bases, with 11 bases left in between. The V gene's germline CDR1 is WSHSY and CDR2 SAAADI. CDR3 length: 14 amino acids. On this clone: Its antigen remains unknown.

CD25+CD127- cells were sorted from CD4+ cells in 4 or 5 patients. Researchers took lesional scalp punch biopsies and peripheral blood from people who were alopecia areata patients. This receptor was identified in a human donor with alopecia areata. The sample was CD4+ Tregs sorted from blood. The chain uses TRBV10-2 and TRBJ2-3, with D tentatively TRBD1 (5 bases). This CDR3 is CASMGRLSTDTQYF. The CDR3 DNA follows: TGCGCCAGCATGGGGCGCCTTAGCACAGATACGCAGTATTTT.